The present T cell receptor beta chain was sequenced within a study of monozygotic twins with inflammatory bowel disease. Germline CDR1 and CDR2: ENHRY and SYGVKD. The CDR3 totals 17 residues. The RNA usage for each TCR library was about 3.5 ug of total RNA. Using the 5' RACE reads, TCRdb records one entry per CDR3 protein without DNA. This table holds roughly 160,000 distinct CDR3 sequences. Sequenced sample: blood. The V gene is TRBV10-3, the J gene TRBJ2-6; TCRdb's D gene call, TRBD2, goes unchecked for lack of DNA. This TCR was sampled from a human donor with ulcerative colitis or Crohn's disease, or a healthy co-twin of an affected twin (not recorded which). CDR3 loop: CAISDPQAGSGANVLTF.